The source of this T cell receptor beta chain is a study of graft-versus-host responses after intestinal transplantation (dated by TCRdb to 2020 to 2023). Looking at the study overall: The transplants that recipients got were multivisceral, liver-intestinal, or isolated intestinal. Instead of going to the commercial service, samples from three later patients were sequenced in-house on an Illumina MiSeq and processed with MiXCR. To identify alloreactive clones, pre-transplant mixed lymphocyte reaction products were sequenced and then compared with unstimulated pre-transplant donor and recipient T cells. Every recipient was given anti-thymocyte globulin induction, followed by roughly 3 years of maintenance tacrolimus and steroids. The cohort enrolled about two dozen intestinal transplant recipients including one retransplant, and a few patients lacking pretransplant specimens were excluded. Bulk TCR-beta CDR3 sequencing was used to track graft-versus-host and host-versus-graft alloreactive T cell clones in the graft, circulation and bone marrow after intestinal transplantation. Donor T cell macrochimerism was defined as a peak of at least 4% donor T cells among recipient peripheral blood mononuclear cells. On the study overall, not on this receptor specifically: Conclusions were limited by the relatively low number and heterogeneity of intestinal transplant patients. Early after transplant, peak levels of circulating GvH clones were found to be associated with declines in HvG clones. GvH clones were detected in recipient bone marrow, and some of these GvH clones were observed earlier in ileal mucosa or blood, consistent with an intestinal mucosal origin. In patients with donor T cell macrochimerism, the allografts had high GvH to HvG T cell clonal ratios.

Receptor amplification or capture employed the immunoSEQ multiplex PCR assay. In most patients, genomic DNA was isolated using the Qiagen DNeasy Blood and Tissue Kit and sent frozen to Adaptive Biotechnologies for TCR sequencing. Adaptive Biotechnologies carried out high-throughput TCR-beta CDR3 sequencing of genomic DNA for most patients. The paper's data handling went like this. Adaptive's ImmunoSEQ software supplied the TCR sequencing data for 18 patients, while MiXCR and VDJtools were used to process a few other patients. CD4 versus CD8 sorting errors were corrected by removing sequences found in both subsets at a frequency ratio below 5:1. Because the origin of CDR3 nucleotide sequences shared between donor and recipient could not be assigned, those sequences were removed. To be classed as alloreactive, a clone needed at least 2-fold expansion over unstimulated cells and a minimum CFSE-low frequency of 0.002% (template counts) or 0.001% (read counts). Clones were considered mappable if detected in sequenced pre-transplant spleen, lymph node, or MLR CFSE-low populations of the donor or recipient. Cumulative frequency of alloreactive clones was calculated as a percentage of all sequences weighted by copy number. The clones in this table, taken by TCRdb from immuneACCESS, are in-frame only. Not every clone is retained; where verified, under half of the shortfall comes from an unresolved V gene, and the cause of the rest is unknown. That table is the source of V, J and clone size, and D and trimming were worked out from the DNA. This sample gives roughly 110,000 clones in total; more than 80% of them show up just once. 0.23% of the sample is taken by the ten largest.

This sample's time point label indicates: cells obtained before transplantation from donor or recipient. CD3+CD4+ and CD3+CD8+ populations were FACS-sorted from unstimulated pre-transplant donor and recipient cells taken from spleen or lymph nodes. V is trimmed back by 4 bases and J by 6 bases, and the junction contains 6 bases that no gene match accounts for. CDR1 and CDR2, looked up from the germline V gene, are ENHRY and SYGVKD. There are 15 amino acids in the CDR3, from cysteine to phenylalanine inclusive. Only the CDR3 region is kept as DNA, spanning 45 bases read in frame from base 1. About this clone itself: Its target antigen remains unknown. There are no base qualities to consult, and no much larger clone falls within one base.

The V gene is TRBV10-3 and the J gene is TRBJ2-2, and TRBD2 aligns with 9 junction nucleotides. This clonotype was obtained from a human donor who was the organ donor for an intestinal transplant. Sequences were derived from unstimulated CD4+ T cells sorted from spleen or lymph node cells, sampled before transplant. The CDR3 corresponds to CAISGALAGAGELFF. The sequenced DNA is TGTGCCATCAGTGGGGCCTTAGCGGGAGCCGGGGAGCTGTTTTTT.